The clone carrying this TCR beta chain has more than one count but fewer than ten. The source of the sample is a study of control samples from healthy donors and cancer patients. Assay: immunoSEQ multiplex PCR; the TCRdb copy retains only in-frame clones and omits some. Among around 100,000 clones listed, about 90% were seen once. This CDR3 has 15 residues. With 2 bases clipped from V and 7 bases from J, the junction kept 2 bases outside the gene matches. Germline CDR1 reads MGHDK; CDR2 reads SYGVNS. The TCR sequence derives from a woman aged 50 to 60 in good health. The gene calls are TRBV25-1 and TRBJ2-1; 13 nucleotides line up with TRBD2. The sample was blood. CDR3 residues: CASSETSGRGNEQFF. CDR3 in DNA: TGTGCCAGCAGTGAAACTAGCGGGAGGGGAAATGAGCAGTTCTTC.